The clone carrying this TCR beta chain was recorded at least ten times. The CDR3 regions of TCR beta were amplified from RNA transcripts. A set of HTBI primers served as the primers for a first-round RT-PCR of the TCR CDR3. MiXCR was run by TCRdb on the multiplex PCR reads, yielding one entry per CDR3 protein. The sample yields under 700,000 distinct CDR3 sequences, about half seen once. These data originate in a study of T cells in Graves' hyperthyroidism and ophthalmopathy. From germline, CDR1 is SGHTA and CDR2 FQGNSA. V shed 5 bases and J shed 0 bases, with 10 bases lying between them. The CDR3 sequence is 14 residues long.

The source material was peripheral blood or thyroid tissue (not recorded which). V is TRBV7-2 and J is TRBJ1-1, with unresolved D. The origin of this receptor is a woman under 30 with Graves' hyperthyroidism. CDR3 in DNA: TGTGCCAGCAGCCTCCGGACGGTGAACACTGAAGCTTTCTTT. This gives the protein CASSLRTVNTEAFF.